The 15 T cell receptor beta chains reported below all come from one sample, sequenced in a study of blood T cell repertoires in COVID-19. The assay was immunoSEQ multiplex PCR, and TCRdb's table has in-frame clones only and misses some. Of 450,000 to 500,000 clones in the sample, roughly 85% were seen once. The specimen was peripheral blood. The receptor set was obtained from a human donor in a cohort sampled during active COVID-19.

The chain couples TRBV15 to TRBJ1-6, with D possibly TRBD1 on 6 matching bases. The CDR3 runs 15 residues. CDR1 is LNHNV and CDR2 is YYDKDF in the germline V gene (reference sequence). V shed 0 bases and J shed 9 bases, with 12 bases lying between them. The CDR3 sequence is CATSREGGRSSPLHF. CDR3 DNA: TGTGCCACCAGCAGAGAAGGGGGAAGAAGTTCACCCCTCCACTTT.

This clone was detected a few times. In DNA form, the CDR3 reads TGTGCCAGCACCCGAAGCGGGGGGCCGCGAGAGACCCAGTACTTC. Protein: CASTRSGGPRETQYF. The chain employs TRBV27 and TRBJ2-5; 9 bases agree with TRBD2. V trimming: 7 bases; J trimming: 4 bases; junction bases outside the gene matches: 10. The CDR3 spans 15 residues. CDR1 is MNHEY, CDR2 SMNVEV, per germline (reference sequence).

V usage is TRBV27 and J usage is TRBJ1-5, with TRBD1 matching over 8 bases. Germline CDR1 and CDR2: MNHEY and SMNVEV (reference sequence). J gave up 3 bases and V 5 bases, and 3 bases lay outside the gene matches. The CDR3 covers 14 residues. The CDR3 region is CASSLTGANQPQHF. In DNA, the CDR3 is TGTGCCAGCAGTCTGACAGGGGCCAATCAGCCCCAGCATTTT.

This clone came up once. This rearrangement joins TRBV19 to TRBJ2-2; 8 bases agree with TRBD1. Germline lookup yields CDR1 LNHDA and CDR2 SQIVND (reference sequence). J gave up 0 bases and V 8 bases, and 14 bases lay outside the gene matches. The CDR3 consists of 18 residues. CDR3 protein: CASWSSRDRGANTGELFF. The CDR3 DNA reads TGTGCCAGTTGGTCCAGTCGCGACAGGGGTGCGAACACCGGGGAGCTGTTTTTT. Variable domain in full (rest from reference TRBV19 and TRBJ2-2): DGGITQSPKYLFRKEGQNVTLSCEQNLNHDAMYWYRQDPGQGLRLIYYSQIVNDFQKGDIAEGYSVSREKKESFPLTVTSAQKNPTAFYLCASWSSRDRGANTGELFFGEGSRLTVL.

As DNA, the CDR3 is TGTGCCAGCACGGCACAGGGCCCAGATACGCAGTATTTT. Protein sequence: CASTAQGPDTQYF. V gene TRBV6-5 combines with J gene TRBJ2-3; the D gene is possibly TRBD1 (6 bases). The CDR3 covers 13 residues. The germline CDR1 and CDR2 sequences are MNHEY and SVGAGI. Trimming left V 7 bases short and J 4 bases short, with 12 bases between.

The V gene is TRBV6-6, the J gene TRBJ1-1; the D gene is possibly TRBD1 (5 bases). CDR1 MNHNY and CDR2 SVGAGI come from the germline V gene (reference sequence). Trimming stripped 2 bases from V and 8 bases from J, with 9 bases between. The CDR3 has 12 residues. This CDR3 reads CASSYPDKEAFF. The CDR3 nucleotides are TGTGCCAGCAGTTACCCGGACAAGGAAGCTTTCTTT.

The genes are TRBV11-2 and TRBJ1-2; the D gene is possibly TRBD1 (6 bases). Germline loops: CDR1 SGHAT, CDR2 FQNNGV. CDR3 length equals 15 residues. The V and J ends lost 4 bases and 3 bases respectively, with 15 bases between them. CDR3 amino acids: CASSSPRGRDYGYTF. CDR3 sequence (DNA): TGTGCCAGCAGCTCCCCCAGGGGTCGAGACTATGGCTACACCTTC.

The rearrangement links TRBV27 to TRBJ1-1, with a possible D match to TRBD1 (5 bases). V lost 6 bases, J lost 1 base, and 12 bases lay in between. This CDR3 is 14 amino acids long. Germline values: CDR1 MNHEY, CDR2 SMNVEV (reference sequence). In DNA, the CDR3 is TGTGCCAGCAGGGGGCTCTATACGAACACTGAAGCTTTCTTT. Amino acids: CASRGLYTNTEAFF.

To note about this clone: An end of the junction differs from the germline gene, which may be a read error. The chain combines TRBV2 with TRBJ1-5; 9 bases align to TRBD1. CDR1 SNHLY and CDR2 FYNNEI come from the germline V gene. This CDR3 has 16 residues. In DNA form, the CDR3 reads TGTGCCAGCAGTCAAGCCCGGACAGGGGGCAATCAGCCCCAGCATTTT. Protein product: CASSQARTGGNQPQHF.

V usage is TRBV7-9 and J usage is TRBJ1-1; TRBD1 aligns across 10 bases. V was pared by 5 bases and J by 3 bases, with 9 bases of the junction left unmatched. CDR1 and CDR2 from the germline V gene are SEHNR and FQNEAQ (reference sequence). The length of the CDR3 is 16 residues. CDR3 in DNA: TGTGCCAGCAGCCCGGGGACAGGGGTTAGTGACACTGAAGCTTTCTTT. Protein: CASSPGTGVSDTEAFF.

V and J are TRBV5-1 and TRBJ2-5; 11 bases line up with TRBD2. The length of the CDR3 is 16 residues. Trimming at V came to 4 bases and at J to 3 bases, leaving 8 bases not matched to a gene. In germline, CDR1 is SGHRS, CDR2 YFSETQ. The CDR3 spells CASSTLPTSGKETQYF. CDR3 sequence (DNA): TGCGCCAGCAGCACGCTGCCGACTAGCGGGAAAGAGACCCAGTACTTC.

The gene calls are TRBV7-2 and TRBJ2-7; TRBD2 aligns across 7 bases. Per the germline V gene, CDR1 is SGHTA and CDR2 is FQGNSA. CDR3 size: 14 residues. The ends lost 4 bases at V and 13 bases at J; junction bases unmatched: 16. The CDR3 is CASSSFIAGAYPYF. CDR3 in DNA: TGTGCCAGCAGCTCCTTTATAGCGGGTGCATACCCCTACTTC.

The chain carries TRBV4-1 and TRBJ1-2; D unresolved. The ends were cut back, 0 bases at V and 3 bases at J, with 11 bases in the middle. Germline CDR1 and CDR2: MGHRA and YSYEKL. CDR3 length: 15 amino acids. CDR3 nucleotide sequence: TGCGCCAGCAGCCAAGAACCGGGAGGCTACTATGGCTACACCTTC. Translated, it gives CASSQEPGGYYGYTF.

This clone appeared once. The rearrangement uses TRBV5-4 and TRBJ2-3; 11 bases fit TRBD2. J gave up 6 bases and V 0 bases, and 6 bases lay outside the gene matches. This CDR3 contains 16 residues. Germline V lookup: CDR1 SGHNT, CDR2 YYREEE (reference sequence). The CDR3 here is CASSLEIAGGLDTQYF. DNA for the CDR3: TGTGCCAGCAGCTTGGAAATAGCGGGAGGGCTCGATACGCAGTATTTT.

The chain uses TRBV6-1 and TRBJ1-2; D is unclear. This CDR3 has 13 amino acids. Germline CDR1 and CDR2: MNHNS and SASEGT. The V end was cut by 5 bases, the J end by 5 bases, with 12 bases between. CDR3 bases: TGTGCCAGCAGTTTCTCCCCTGTATATGGCTACACCTTC. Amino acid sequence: CASSFSPVYGYTF.